These T cell receptor beta chains were read from a single sample in a study of OX40 agonist ivuxolimab in advanced cancers. Produced via immunoSEQ multiplex PCR; TCRdb's table is partial and in-frame only. The sample has tens of thousands of clones; 82% are singletons. The specimen was CD4+ or CD8+ T cells sorted from blood, collected in a trial of the OX40 agonist ivuxolimab. These receptor sequences come from an adult with an advanced solid tumor such as melanoma, head and neck, liver or kidney cancer. Each CDR3 is given with its conserved first and last residue. A D gene is named only where the DNA matches it firmly. Some rows have no size entry. The others give once, few or many, or a class for an expanded clone.

TRBV6-6	TRBD1	.	TRBJ1-5	CASRRTGANQPQHF	TGTGCCAGCAGAAGGACAGGGGCCAATCAGCCCCAGCATTTT
TRBV2	.	.	TRBJ1-2	CASRDDGTLGYTF	TGTGCCAGCAGGGACGACGGGACGTTGGGCTACACCTTC
TRBV2	TRBD1	once	TRBJ1-1	CASSGQGPWGTEAFF	TGTGCCAGCAGTGGACAGGGGCCATGGGGCACTGAAGCTTTCTTT
TRBV5-4	.	.	TRBJ2-3	CASSLAVGVSTDTQYF	TGTGCCAGCAGCTTGGCCGTCGGGGTTAGCACAGATACGCAGTATTTT
TRBV30	.	.	TRBJ2-7	CAWSPRGRARDEQYF	TGTGCCTGGAGTCCACGCGGACGGGCTAGGGACGAGCAGTACTTC
TRBV19	TRBD1	.	TRBJ2-7	CASRYRDRASYEQYF	TGTGCCAGTAGATACCGGGACAGGGCGTCCTACGAGCAGTACTTC
TRBV5-1	TRBD2	.	TRBJ2-7	CASSSGTSGRVDEQYF	TGCGCCAGCAGCTCCGGGACTAGCGGGAGGGTCGACGAGCAGTACTTC
TRBV6-6	.	.	TRBJ2-5	CASSYGETQYF	TGTGCCAGCAGTTACGGGGAGACCCAGTACTTC
TRBV5-6	.	.	TRBJ2-5	CASRGLSRKTQYF	TGTGCCAGCAGGGGACTTAGTAGGAAGACCCAGTACTTC
TRBV6-1	.	.	TRBJ1-5	CASSERYSNQPQHF	TGTGCCAGCAGTGAAAGGTATAGCAATCAGCCCCAGCATTTT
TRBV27	TRBD1	.	TRBJ1-2	CASSLWDRGYGYTF	TGTGCCAGCAGTTTATGGGACAGGGGATATGGCTACACCTTC